Only one count was recorded for the clone carrying this T cell receptor (beta chain). The sample is drawn from a study of control samples from healthy donors and cancer patients. Using immunoSEQ multiplex PCR, the repertoire was profiled, and TCRdb retains in-frame clones only, with some absent. Of over 80,000 clones in the sample, around 82% were seen once. Trimming shortened V by 10 bases and J by 14 bases, and 18 bases separated the two germline ends. The CDR3 loop spans 12 amino acids. Germline V CDR1 and CDR2: MDHEN, SYDVKM. The TCR comes from a man in his sixties in good health. Sequencing was carried out using blood. This chain links TRBV28 with TRBJ1-6; D possibly corresponds to TRBD1 (6 bases). The CDR3 is CAIRKGVQALHF. CDR3 DNA sequence: TGTGCCATCCGGAAGGGGGTTCAAGCCCTCCACTTT.